This entry concerns a single T cell receptor (beta chain). Its specificity is not known. The data were obtained in a study of cytomegalovirus exposure and HLA in healthy donors. Study-wide results and caveats: Most TCR beta V segments were productive about 87% or about 30% of the time in an earlier analysis. Among the most significant clusters, several appeared linked to common viral pathogens in a later analysis.

V shed 5 bases, J shed 4 bases, and the junction held 7 bases outside the gene matches. The CDR3 contains 15 residues. Germline assignment: CDR1 MGHDK and CDR2 SYGVNS. Primers: 60 Vbeta forward and 13 Jbeta reverse. TCRdb's table, derived via immunoSEQ multiplex PCR, lists solely in-frame clones and lacks some. The table includes 93,000 or so clones, just under 85% detected once. Specimen: PBMCs. The source of this sequence is a woman aged 18-29 years in good health and CMV-seropositive. The rearrangement uses TRBV25-1 and TRBJ2-1, with 8 bases identical to TRBD2. Written as DNA, the CDR3 is TGTGCCAGCAGTAGCGCGGGAGGTGGGTACAATGAGCAGTTCTTC. Translated: CASSSAGGGYNEQFF.